The 25 T cell receptor beta chains below were found in one sample sequenced in a study of CD8+ T cells in alopecia areata. Reverse transcribed after extraction, RNA yielded cDNA as the sequencing template. Some clones are missing from TCRdb's copy, which holds only in-frame ones; the method was immunoSEQ multiplex PCR. The sample has about 97,000 clones, about 40% seen once. The sample was CD4+ T cells sorted from blood. The receptors derive from a human donor with alopecia areata.

This clone has more than one count but fewer than ten. The CDR3: CASSIALQGRWGYTF. The CDR3 coding sequence is TGTGCCAGTAGTATAGCCCTACAGGGTCGTTGGGGCTACACCTTC. The genes are TRBV19 and TRBJ1-2; perhaps TRBD1 as D (6 bases). The germline V gene encodes CDR1 LNHDA and CDR2 SQIVND (reference sequence). Trimming removed 1 base at V and 8 bases at J, with 17 bases between. This CDR3 has 15 amino acids. Full variable domain (rest looked up from reference TRBV19 and TRBJ1-2): DGGITQSPKYLFRKEGQNVTLSCEQNLNHDAMYWYRQDPGQGLRLIYYSQIVNDFQKGDIAEGYSVSREKKESFPLTVTSAQKNPTAFYLCASSIALQGRWGYTFGSGTRLTVV.

This clone turned up a few times. This chain uses TRBV5-6 with TRBJ2-3; D gene uncertain. Germline CDR1 reads SGHDT; CDR2 reads YYEEEE. This CDR3 spans 13 amino acids. The V gene lost 2 bases and the J gene lost 6 bases, with 10 bases spanning the gap. As DNA, the CDR3 is TGTGCCAGCAGCTTCTCCGGGCGCGATACGCAGTATTTT. Its protein is CASSFSGRDTQYF.

This clone has only a few counts. The J gene is TRBJ2-1, the V gene TRBV7-2, with 10 bases matching TRBD2. Per germline, CDR1 SGHTA and CDR2 FQGNSA. The CDR3 is 15 amino acids. V lost 4 bases and J lost 9; bases outside the gene matches: 9. The CDR3 here is CASSSSPLAGAEQFF. The CDR3 DNA reads as TGTGCCAGCAGCTCATCCCCTCTAGCGGGAGCTGAGCAGTTCTTC.

The chain links TRBV30 to TRBJ2-3; no clear D gene. Trimming left V 3 bases short and J 2 bases short, with 6 bases between. The CDR3 length is 12 residues. CDR1 and CDR2 (germline): GTSNPN, SVGIG (reference sequence). This chain's CDR3 is CAWRYFTDTQYF. For the CDR3, the DNA is TGTGCCTGGAGATATTTCACAGATACGCAGTATTTT.

V and J are TRBV6-5 and TRBJ2-3; tentatively, D is TRBD2 (5 bases). CDR1 MNHEY and CDR2 SVGAGI come from the germline V gene. Trimming took off 4 bases at V and 6 bases at J, with 11 bases between the two ends. This CDR3 is built from 13 residues. The CDR3 bases are TGTGCCAGCAGTTCCCTTCGCGGGGATACGCAGTATTTT. Its protein product is CASSSLRGDTQYF.

The chain recombines TRBV5-1 with TRBJ2-1; D gene ambiguous. In germline, CDR1 is SGHRS, CDR2 YFSETQ. This CDR3 region has 14 residues. With 6 bases removed from V and 0 bases from J, the gap between germline ends came to 10 bases. This CDR3 reads CASMIQASYNEQFF. The CDR3 region has the DNA TGCGCCAGCATGATTCAGGCCTCCTACAATGAGCAGTTCTTC.

The V call is TRBV30, the J call TRBJ1-5; D ambiguous. Germline CDR1 reads GTSNPN; CDR2 reads SVGIG (reference sequence). Deletions cut 0 bases from V and 6 bases from J, with 12 bases between. This CDR3 is built from 14 residues. CDR3 sequence (DNA): TGTGCCTGGAGTGTACTGAGGGAGGCTCAGCCCCAGCATTTT. Translation: CAWSVLREAQPQHF. The full variable domain, its missing parts supplied by reference TRBV30 and TRBJ1-5, is SQTIHQWPATLVQPVGSPLSLECTVEGTSNPNLYWYRQAAGRGLQLLFYSVGIGQISSEVPQNLSASRPQDRQFILSSKKLLLSDSGFYLCAWSVLREAQPQHFGDGTRLSIL.

V and J are TRBV5-4 and TRBJ2-3; TRBD1 agrees at 9 bases. The CDR3 totals 16 residues. V lost 0 bases, J lost 4 bases, and 6 bases stayed unmatched. Per the germline V gene, CDR1 is SGHNT and CDR2 is YYREEE (reference sequence). CDR3 DNA: TGTGCCAGCAGCTTGGGTACGGGACAGGGTGCAGATACGCAGTATTTT. This translates into CASSLGTGQGADTQYF.

V usage is TRBV27 and J usage is TRBJ2-7; 8 nucleotides agree with TRBD1. Trimming at V came to 5 bases and at J to 2 bases, leaving 2 bases not matched to a gene. CDR1 is MNHEY, CDR2 SMNVEV, per germline (reference sequence). This CDR3 comprises 13 residues. CDR3 DNA sequence: TGTGCCAGCAGTCCGGGACAGGCCTACGAGCAGTACTTC. It yields the protein CASSPGQAYEQYF.

A few counts support this clone. The gene calls are TRBV7-9 and TRBJ1-2; D is unresolved. From germline, CDR1 is SEHNR and CDR2 FQNEAQ (reference sequence). The CDR3 contains 10 residues. The CDR3 loop reads CVLGNYGYTF. The CDR3 DNA sequence: TGTGTTTTGGGGAACTATGGCTACACCTTC.

The chain employs TRBV6-5 and TRBJ2-4; 12 bases are a match to TRBD2. This CDR3 spans 15 amino acids. The trim removed 6 bases at V and 7 bases at J, leaving 7 bases unmatched. CDR1 is MNHEY and CDR2 is SVGAGI in the germline V gene. CDR3 residues: CASRRLTSGSNIQYF. As DNA, the CDR3 is TGTGCCAGCAGGAGACTGACTAGCGGGAGTAACATTCAGTACTTC.

The rearrangement links TRBV30 to TRBJ1-1; TRBD1 agrees at 7 bases. Trimming took 4 bases from V and 10 from J; bases not matched to a gene: 6. Per the germline V gene, CDR1 is GTSNPN and CDR2 is SVGIG (reference sequence). CDR3 length equals 11 residues. CDR3 loop: CAWTGQVTAFF. The CDR3 DNA follows: TGTGCCTGGACCGGACAGGTCACAGCTTTCTTT.

This clone was seen a few times. DNA for the CDR3: TGTGCCAGTAGTCCCTTGGGTGGGGCAAATAGCAATCAGCCCCAGCATTTT. Translating it yields CASSPLGGANSNQPQHF. This chain links TRBV19 with TRBJ1-5, with TRBD1 as a possible D gene (5 bases). The germline gives CDR1 LNHDA, CDR2 SQIVND (reference sequence). This CDR3 has 17 residues. Trimming removed 5 bases from V and 0 bases from J, with 17 bases in between.

This clone was seen more than once but under ten times. V is TRBV30 and J is TRBJ1-5, with TRBD1 matching 8 bases. The CDR3 extends over 13 amino acids. Trimming removed 6 bases from V and 2 bases from J; junction bases left unmatched: 3. From germline, CDR1 is GTSNPN and CDR2 SVGIG (reference sequence). The CDR3 reads CACKTGGNQPQHF. As DNA, the CDR3 is TGTGCCTGTAAGACAGGGGGCAATCAGCCCCAGCATTTT.

This clone was seen more than once but under ten times. The chain uses TRBV19 and TRBJ2-3; D not certain. V lost 0 bases and J 6 bases, leaving 7 bases between the germline ends. The CDR3 runs 13 residues. The germline CDR1 and CDR2 sequences are LNHDA and SQIVND (reference sequence). The DNA of the CDR3 is TGTGCCAGTAGTATAGATCGTCGTGATACGCAGTATTTT. Amino acids: CASSIDRRDTQYF.

This clone has more than one count but fewer than ten. The chain employs TRBV5-6 and TRBJ2-5, with unresolved D. V lost 2 bases and J lost 12, with 20 bases in between. CDR3 size: 14 residues. Looked up from germline, CDR1 is SGHDT and CDR2 is YYEEEE. CDR3 sequence: CASSFSSRAASEYF. The CDR3 coding sequence is TGTGCCAGCAGCTTTTCTAGTCGGGCGGCATCGGAGTACTTC.

This clone was seen only a few times. This chain connects TRBV5-1 to TRBJ2-7; no firm D call. The V end lost 1 base, the J end lost 2 bases, and 10 bases lay between the germline ends. The CDR3 spans 14 residues. The germline V gene encodes CDR1 SGHRS and CDR2 YFSETQ. CDR3 DNA sequence: TGCGCCAGCAGCTTGTCGGCCGCCGCCTACGAGCAGTACTTC. It specifies CASSLSAAAYEQYF. The full variable domain, with the rest looked up from reference TRBV5-1 and TRBJ2-7, is KAGVTQTPRYLIKTRGQQVTLSCSPISGHRSVSWYQQTPGQGLQFLFEYFSETQRNKGNFPGRFSGRQFSNSRSEMNVSTLELGDSALYLCASSLSAAAYEQYFGPGTRLTVT.

The chain couples TRBV5-1 to TRBJ2-5; D gene uncertain. In germline, CDR1 is SGHRS, CDR2 YFSETQ. This CDR3 has 14 residues. With 2 bases removed from V and 2 bases from J, the gap between germline ends came to 10 bases. The DNA of the CDR3 is TGCGCCAGCAGCTTCCTAGATGGTCAAGAGACCCAGTACTTC. Translation gives CASSFLDGQETQYF.

V gene TRBV2 combines with J gene TRBJ2-4; 7 bases are shared with TRBD2. Trimming cost V 3 bases and J 8 bases; bases outside gene matches: 7. Germline values: CDR1 SNHLY, CDR2 FYNNEI. The CDR3 has 14 residues. CDR3 DNA sequence: TGTGCCAGCAGTGAGAGGAGCGGGGTAGACATTCAGTACTTC. This translates into CASSERSGVDIQYF. The full variable domain, its missing parts supplied by reference TRBV2 and TRBJ2-4, is EPEVTQTPSHQVTQMGQEVILRCVPISNHLYFYWYRQILGQKVEFLVSFYNNEISEKSEIFDDQFSVERPDGSNFTLKIRSTKLEDSAMYFCASSERSGVDIQYFGAGTRLSVL.

This clone has only a few counts. This sequence joins TRBV27 and TRBJ1-3, with no clear D. V lost 2 bases to trimming and J lost 0 bases, with 8 bases between them. This CDR3 is 15 amino acids long. Germline CDR1 reads MNHEY; CDR2 reads SMNVEV (reference sequence). The CDR3 DNA reads TGTGCCAGCAGTTTAGAAGGGAGCTCTGGAAACACCATATATTTT. Its protein is CASSLEGSSGNTIYF.

The chain uses TRBV10-3 and TRBJ2-1; unclear D gene. Trimming shortened V by 4 bases and J by 10 bases, and 14 bases separated the two germline ends. CDR1 ENHRY and CDR2 SYGVKD come from the germline V gene. The CDR3 has 13 amino acids. The DNA for the CDR3 is TGTGCCATCAGTGTGGCCGCCCCCCCAGAGCAGTTCTTC. This translates into CAISVAAPPEQFF.

This rearrangement joins TRBV5-1 to TRBJ2-5; a weak D match, TRBD1 (5 bases). The germline CDR1 and CDR2 sequences are SGHRS and YFSETQ. The CDR3 is made up of 15 amino acids. V was clipped by 3 bases and J by 1 base, with 13 bases between them. CDR3: CASSYKGFPQETQYF. CDR3 sequence (DNA): TGCGCCAGCAGCTATAAGGGGTTCCCCCAAGAGACCCAGTACTTC.

The rearrangement joins TRBV14 to TRBJ2-1; 10 bases are shared with TRBD2. CDR1 SGHDN and CDR2 FVKESK come from the germline V gene. V lost 8 bases and J lost 5; bases outside the gene matches: 9. The CDR3 sequence is 15 residues long. The CDR3 sequence is CASSRTSGTNNEQFF. In nucleotides, the CDR3 is TGTGCCAGCTCTAGAACTAGCGGGACGAACAATGAGCAGTTCTTC.

This sequence joins TRBV6-5 and TRBJ1-1; the D gene is possibly TRBD1 (5 bases). Trimming shortened V by 7 bases and J by 5 bases, and 11 bases separated the two germline ends. Germline V gene sequence: CDR1 MNHEY, CDR2 SVGAGI. The CDR3 is 12 amino acids. CDR3 loop: CASKGARTEAFF. Written as DNA, the CDR3 is TGTGCCAGCAAAGGGGCGAGGACTGAAGCTTTCTTT.

This clone was seen a handful of times. This chain connects TRBV2 to TRBJ2-6; 8 bases match TRBD2. Germline assignment: CDR1 SNHLY and CDR2 FYNNEI. This CDR3 has 19 amino acids. V lost 4 bases to trimming and J lost 1 base; unmatched junction nucleotides: 12. CDR3 in amino acids: CASSALGGLVVSGANVLTF. The CDR3 DNA reads as TGTGCCAGCAGTGCGTTGGGGGGACTAGTCGTTTCTGGGGCCAACGTCCTGACTTTC.